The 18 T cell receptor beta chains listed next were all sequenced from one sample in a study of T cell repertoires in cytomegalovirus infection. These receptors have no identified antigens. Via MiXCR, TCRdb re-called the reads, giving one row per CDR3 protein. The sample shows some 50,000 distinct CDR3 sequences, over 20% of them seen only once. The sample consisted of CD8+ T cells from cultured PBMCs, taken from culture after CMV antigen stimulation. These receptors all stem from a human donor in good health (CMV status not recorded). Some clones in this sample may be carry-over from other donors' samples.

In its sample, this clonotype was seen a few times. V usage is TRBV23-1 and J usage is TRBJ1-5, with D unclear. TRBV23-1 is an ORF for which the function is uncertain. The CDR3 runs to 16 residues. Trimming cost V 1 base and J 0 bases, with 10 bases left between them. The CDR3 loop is CASSQYHLPSNQPQHF. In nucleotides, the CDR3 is TGCGCCAGCAGTCAATATCACCTACCTAGCAATCAGCCCCAGCATTTT.

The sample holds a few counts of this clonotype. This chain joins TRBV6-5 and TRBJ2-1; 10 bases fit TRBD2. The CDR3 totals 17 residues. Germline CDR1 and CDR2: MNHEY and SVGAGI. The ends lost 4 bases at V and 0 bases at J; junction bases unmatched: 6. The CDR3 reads CASSLASGGSSYNEQFF. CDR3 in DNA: TGTGCCAGCAGTTTGGCTAGCGGGGGTAGCTCCTACAATGAGCAGTTCTTC.

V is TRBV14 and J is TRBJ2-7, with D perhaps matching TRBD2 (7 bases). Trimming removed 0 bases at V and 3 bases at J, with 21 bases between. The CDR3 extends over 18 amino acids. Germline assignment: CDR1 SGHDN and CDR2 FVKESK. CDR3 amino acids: CASSQDDLTEGGVYEQYF. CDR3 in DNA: TGTGCCAGCAGCCAAGACGACCTGACAGAGGGGGGGGTCTACGAGCAGTACTTC.

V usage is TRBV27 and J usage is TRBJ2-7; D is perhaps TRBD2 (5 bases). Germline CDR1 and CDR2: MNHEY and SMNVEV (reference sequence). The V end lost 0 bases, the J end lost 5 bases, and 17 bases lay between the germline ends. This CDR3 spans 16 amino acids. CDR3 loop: CASSLSGEGKEDEQYF. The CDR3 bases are TGTGCCAGCAGTTTATCGGGAGAGGGTAAGGAAGACGAGCAGTACTTC.

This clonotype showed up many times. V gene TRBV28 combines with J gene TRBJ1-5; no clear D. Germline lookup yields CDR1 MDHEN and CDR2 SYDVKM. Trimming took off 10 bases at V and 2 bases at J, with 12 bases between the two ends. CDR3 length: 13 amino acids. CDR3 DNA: TGTGCCACCCAGTTTCGGGGCAATCAGCCCCAGCATTTT. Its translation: CATQFRGNQPQHF.

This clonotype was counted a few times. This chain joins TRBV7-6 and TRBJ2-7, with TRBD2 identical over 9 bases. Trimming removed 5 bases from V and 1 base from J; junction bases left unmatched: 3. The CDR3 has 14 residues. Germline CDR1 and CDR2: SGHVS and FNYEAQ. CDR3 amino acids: CASSGSGSSYEQYF. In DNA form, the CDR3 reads TGTGCCAGCAGCGGTAGCGGGAGTTCCTACGAGCAGTACTTC.

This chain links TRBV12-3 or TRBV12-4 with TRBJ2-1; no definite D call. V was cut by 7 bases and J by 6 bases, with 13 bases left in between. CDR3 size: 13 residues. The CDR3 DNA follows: TGTGCCAGCAATCCCTCGGACGCCAATGAGCAGTTCTTC. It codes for CASNPSDANEQFF.

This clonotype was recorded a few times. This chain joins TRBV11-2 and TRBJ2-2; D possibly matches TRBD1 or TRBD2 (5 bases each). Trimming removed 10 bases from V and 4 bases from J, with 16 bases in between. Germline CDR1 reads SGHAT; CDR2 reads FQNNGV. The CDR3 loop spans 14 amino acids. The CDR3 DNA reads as TGTGCCATCCGCCCGGGACGCGGCACCGGGGAGCTGTTTTTT. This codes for CAIRPGRGTGELFF. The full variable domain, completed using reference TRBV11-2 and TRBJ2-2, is EAGVAQSPRYKIIEKRQSVAFWCNPISGHATLYWYQQILGQGPKLLIQFQNNGVVDDSQLPKDRFSAERLKGVDSTLKIQPAKLEDSAVYLCAIRPGRGTGELFFGEGSRLTVL.

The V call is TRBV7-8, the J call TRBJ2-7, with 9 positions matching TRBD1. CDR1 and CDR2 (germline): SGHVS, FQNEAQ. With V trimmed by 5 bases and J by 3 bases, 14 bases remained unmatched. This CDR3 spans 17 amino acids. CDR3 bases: TGTGCCAGCAGCGAAAATACTTACGGGACAGGGCTCTACGAGCAGTACTTC. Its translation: CASSENTYGTGLYEQYF.

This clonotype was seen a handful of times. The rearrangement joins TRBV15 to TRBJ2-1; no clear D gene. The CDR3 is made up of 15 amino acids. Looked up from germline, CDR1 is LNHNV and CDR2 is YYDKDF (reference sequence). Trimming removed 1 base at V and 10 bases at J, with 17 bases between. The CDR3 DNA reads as TGTGCCACCAGCAGAGCCCCAGCTCCATCAATAGAGCAGTTCTTC. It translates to CATSRAPAPSIEQFF.

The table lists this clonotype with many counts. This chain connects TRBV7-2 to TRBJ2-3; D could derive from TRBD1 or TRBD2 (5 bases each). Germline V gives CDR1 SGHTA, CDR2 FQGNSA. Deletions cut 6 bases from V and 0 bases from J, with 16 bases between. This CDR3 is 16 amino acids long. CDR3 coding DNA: TGTGCCAGCAGTATCCTCCGGGACGCAAGCACAGATACGCAGTATTTT. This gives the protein CASSILRDASTDTQYF.

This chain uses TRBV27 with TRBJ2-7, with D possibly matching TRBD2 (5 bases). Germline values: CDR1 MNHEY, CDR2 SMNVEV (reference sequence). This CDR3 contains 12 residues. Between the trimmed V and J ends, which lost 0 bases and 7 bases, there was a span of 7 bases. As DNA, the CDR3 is TGTGCCAGCAGTTTATCGGGGAGAGAGCAGTACTTC. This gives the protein CASSLSGREQYF.

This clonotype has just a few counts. DNA for the CDR3: TGTGCCAGCAGTTTATCGATAAGATCCGGGTACACAGATACGCAGTATTTT. Its protein is CASSLSIRSGYTDTQYF. The chain uses TRBV27 and TRBJ2-3, with D uncertain. The CDR3 covers 17 residues. The ends were cut back, 0 bases at V and 2 bases at J, with 15 bases in the middle. CDR1 is MNHEY and CDR2 is SMNVEV in the germline V gene (reference sequence).

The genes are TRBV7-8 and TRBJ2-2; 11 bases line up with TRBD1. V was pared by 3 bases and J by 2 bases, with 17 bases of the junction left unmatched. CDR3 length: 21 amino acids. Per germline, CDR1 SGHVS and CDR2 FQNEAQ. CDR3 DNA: TGTGCCAGCAGCTTCTACCCGGGGACAGGGGGTAATGGACCAAACACCGGGGAGCTGTTTTTT. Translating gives CASSFYPGTGGNGPNTGELFF.

The CDR3 protein is CASSMDRNTEAFF. CDR3 sequence (DNA): TGTGCCAGCAGCATGGACAGAAACACTGAAGCTTTCTTT. The chain has TRBV7-8 and TRBJ1-1, with a weak D call TRBD1 (6 bases). V shed 5 bases and J shed 2 bases, with 9 bases lying between them. Germline CDR1 SGHVS, CDR2 FQNEAQ. This CDR3 contains 13 residues.

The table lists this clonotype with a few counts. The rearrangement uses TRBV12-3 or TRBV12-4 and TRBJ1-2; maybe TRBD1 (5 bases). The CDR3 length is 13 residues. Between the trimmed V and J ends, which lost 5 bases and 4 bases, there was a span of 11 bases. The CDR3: CASSLPRGYGYTF. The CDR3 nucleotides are TGTGCCAGCAGTCTCCCAAGGGGCTATGGCTACACCTTC.

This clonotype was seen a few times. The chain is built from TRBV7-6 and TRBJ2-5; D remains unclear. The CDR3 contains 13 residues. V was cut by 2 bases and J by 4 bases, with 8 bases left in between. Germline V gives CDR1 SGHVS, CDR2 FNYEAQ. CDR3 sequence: CASSLTPGETQYF. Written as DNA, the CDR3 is TGTGCCAGCAGCTTAACCCCCGGAGAGACCCAGTACTTC.

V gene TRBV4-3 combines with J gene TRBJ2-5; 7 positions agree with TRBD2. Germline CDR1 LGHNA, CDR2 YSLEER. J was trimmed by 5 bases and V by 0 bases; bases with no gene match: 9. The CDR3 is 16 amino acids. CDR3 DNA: TGCGCCAGCAGCCAAGAGACGGGAGGAGGTTGGGAGACCCAGTACTTC. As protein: CASSQETGGGWETQYF.